Following are 25 T cell receptor beta chains from one sample sequenced in a study of T cells in Graves' hyperthyroidism and ophthalmopathy. The CDR3 regions of TCR beta were amplified from RNA transcripts. HTBI primers were employed in a first-round RT-PCR of the TCR CDR3. TCRdb recomputed calls from the multiplex PCR reads with MiXCR, one row per CDR3 protein. The sample consists of 250,000 to 300,000 distinct CDR3 sequences, 13% of them appearing once. The sample was blood. Receptors originate from a woman aged 25 to 39 with Graves' hyperthyroidism that later progressed to Graves' ophthalmopathy.

This clonotype has a count of ten or more. The rearrangement links TRBV6-1 to TRBJ2-1; D call uncertain. The ends were cut back, 4 bases at V and 6 bases at J, with 7 bases in the middle. This CDR3 contains 12 residues. CDR1 is MNHNS and CDR2 is SASEGT in the germline V gene. DNA for the CDR3: TGTGCCAGCAGTGCTGACGGCAATGAGCAGTTCTTC. Amino acids: CASSADGNEQFF.

J is TRBJ1-2 and V is TRBV27; no definite D call. Germline CDR1 is MNHEY and CDR2 is SMNVEV (reference sequence). V was cut by 3 bases and J by 2 bases, with 13 bases left in between. This CDR3 has 15 residues. CDR3 loop: CASSFMAAQNYGYTF. The CDR3 DNA reads as TGTGCCAGCAGTTTTATGGCTGCTCAGAACTATGGCTACACCTTC.

The chain joins TRBV5-1 to TRBJ2-3; D unresolved. The length of the CDR3 is 13 residues. Germline values: CDR1 SGHRS, CDR2 YFSETQ. The germline V and J ends were trimmed by 7 bases and 3 bases, with 12 bases remaining between them. The CDR3 region is CASAVTATDTQYF. The CDR3 bases are TGCGCCAGCGCTGTCACTGCTACAGATACGCAGTATTTT.

This clonotype was detected only a few times. The chain couples TRBV5-1 to TRBJ1-4; D is uncertain. V dropped 4 bases and J dropped 8 bases, with 15 bases sitting between them. This CDR3 contains 14 residues. CDR1 is SGHRS, CDR2 YFSETQ, per germline. The CDR3 bases are TGCGCCAGCAGCGCCGGCGTGGATGGGGAAAAACTGTTTTTT. This codes for CASSAGVDGEKLFF.

This clonotype was observed at least ten times. The V gene is TRBV3-1, the J gene TRBJ2-3, with a tentative D call TRBD2 (6 bases). This CDR3 region has 13 residues. The germline V gene has CDR1 LGHDT and CDR2 YNNKEL (reference sequence). The V and J ends lost 6 bases and 2 bases respectively, with 9 bases between them. CDR3 sequence: CASRRDFTDTQYF. DNA of the CDR3: TGTGCCAGCAGGCGGGACTTCACAGATACGCAGTATTTT.

This chain uses TRBV7-9 with TRBJ1-2; D gene uncertain. V shed 5 bases and J shed 1 base, with 17 bases lying between them. The CDR3 sequence is 16 residues long. Germline V lookup: CDR1 SEHNR, CDR2 FQNEAQ (reference sequence). DNA for the CDR3: TGTGCCAGCAGCCCACTGGACCCTGGCGGTAACTATGGCTACACCTTC. It encodes CASSPLDPGGNYGYTF.

This chain links TRBV19 with TRBJ1-4; unclear D gene. The CDR3 totals 16 residues. Trimming pared 3 bases from V and 1 base from J, leaving 12 bases between. From germline, CDR1 is LNHDA and CDR2 SQIVND (reference sequence). CDR3 sequence reads: CASSMVARGTNEKLFF. CDR3 in DNA: TGTGCCAGTAGTATGGTGGCGCGGGGAACTAATGAAAAACTGTTTTTT.

This clonotype showed up many times. V is TRBV7-3 and J is TRBJ2-7, with 9 bases lining up with TRBD2. This CDR3 is built from 14 residues. CDR1 SGHTA and CDR2 FQGTGA come from the germline V gene. J gave up 5 bases and V 3 bases, and 5 bases lay outside the gene matches. The CDR3 nucleotides read TGTGCCAGCAGCTTCTCTAGCGGGACCCACGAGCAGTACTTC. Translated, it gives CASSFSSGTHEQYF.

This clonotype was counted at least ten times. This chain uses TRBV28 with TRBJ2-2; possibly TRBD2 for D (7 bases). Germline values: CDR1 MDHEN, CDR2 SYDVKM. CDR3 size: 15 residues. The V end lost 3 bases, the J end lost 6 bases, and 14 bases lay between the germline ends. Here the CDR3 reads CASSLGGALPGELFF. The CDR3, as DNA: TGTGCCAGCAGTTTGGGGGGGGCGCTACCCGGGGAGCTGTTTTTT.

The sample holds many counts of this clonotype. V usage is TRBV27 and J usage is TRBJ2-7, with 7 bases that match TRBD1. In germline, CDR1 is MNHEY, CDR2 SMNVEV (reference sequence). The CDR3 has 15 amino acids. V trimming: 5 bases; J trimming: 4 bases; junction bases outside the gene matches: 11. The CDR3 loop reads CASSPDRETRYEQYF. The CDR3 nucleotides are TGTGCCAGCAGTCCCGACAGGGAAACTCGGTACGAGCAGTACTTC.

Many counts were recorded for this clonotype. The rearrangement links TRBV5-6 to TRBJ2-5; the match to TRBD1 covers 7 bases. Germline V gene data show CDR1 as SGHDT and CDR2 as YYEEEE. The CDR3 has 16 residues. The J segment lost 1 base and the V segment lost 5 bases, leaving 11 bases of the junction unmatched. The CDR3 spells CASRTLQGLSQETQYF. The CDR3 DNA reads TGTGCCAGCAGGACCCTACAGGGGCTCTCCCAAGAGACCCAGTACTTC.

The chain links TRBV9 to TRBJ1-6, with D maybe TRBD1 (5 bases). Germline CDR1 SGDLS, CDR2 YYNGEE. The CDR3 length is 13 residues. V shed 3 bases and J shed 7 bases, with 8 bases lying between them. CDR3 sequence: CASSARDNSPLHF. The CDR3 DNA sequence: TGTGCCAGCAGCGCCCGGGACAATTCACCCCTCCACTTT. Variable domain in full (rest from reference TRBV9 and TRBJ1-6): DSGVTQTPKHLITATGQRVTLRCSPRSGDLSVYWYQQSLDQGLQFLIQYYNGEERAKGNILERFSAQQFPDLHSELNLSSLELGDSALYFCASSARDNSPLHFGNGTRLTVT.

This clonotype was counted ten times or more. Its ends do not fully match the called genes, so a read error is possible. This chain links TRBV12-3 or TRBV12-4 with TRBJ2-7; unclear D gene. This CDR3 comprises 12 residues. CDR3 DNA sequence: TGTGCCAGCAGGTTAGGAGTGTACGAGCAGTACTTC. It is translated as CASRLGVYEQYF.

This clonotype was seen many times. The rearrangement joins TRBV18 to TRBJ1-1; no clear D gene. With 3 bases removed from V and 1 base from J, the gap between germline ends came to 15 bases. The germline V gene has CDR1 KGHSH and CDR2 LQKENI. This CDR3 is 16 amino acids long. The CDR3 nucleotides read TGTGCCAGCTCACCCACCGGTTGGGGTACGAACACTGAAGCTTTCTTT. Amino acids: CASSPTGWGTNTEAFF. The full variable domain, completed using reference TRBV18 and TRBJ1-1, is NAGVMQNPRHLVRRRGQEARLRCSPMKGHSHVYWYRQLPEEGLKFMVYLQKENIIDESGMPKERFSAEFPKEGPSILRIQQVVRGDSAAYFCASSPTGWGTNTEAFFGQGTRLTVV.

This clonotype was seen repeatedly, ten times or more. The chain joins TRBV3-1 to TRBJ1-1; D gene ambiguous. Germline-derived CDR1 and CDR2 are LGHDT and YNNKEL (reference sequence). V lost 4 bases and J lost 0, with 12 bases in between. The CDR3 sequence is 15 residues long. CDR3: CASSPDAIMNTEAFF. The CDR3, as DNA: TGTGCCAGCAGCCCTGACGCCATCATGAACACTGAAGCTTTCTTT.

The table lists this clonotype with many counts. V usage is TRBV20-1 and J usage is TRBJ2-3; no reliable D call. CDR1 and CDR2 from the germline V gene are DFQATT and SNEGSKA (reference sequence). The CDR3 is 16 amino acids. The V end lost 5 bases, the J end lost 5 bases, and 23 bases lay between the germline ends. The CDR3 DNA is TGCAGTGCTTACCGCCGCCTAGATTTTGGTGGAGATACGCAGTATTTT. Translation gives CSAYRRLDFGGDTQYF.

This clonotype was observed many times. The rearrangement joins TRBV27 to TRBJ2-4; the D gene is possibly TRBD2 (8 bases). This CDR3 is built from 21 residues. CDR1 and CDR2 from the germline V gene are MNHEY and SMNVEV (reference sequence). V dropped 5 bases and J dropped 2 bases, with 31 bases sitting between them. The CDR3 reads CASSLTRPTWLAGQSKNIQYF. The CDR3 region has the DNA TGTGCCAGCAGTCTCACTCGCCCCACGTGGTTAGCGGGACAGTCCAAAAACATTCAGTACTTC.

This clonotype has ten or more counts. The chain links TRBV14 to TRBJ1-4, with TRBD1 matching 7 bases. Trimming at V came to 0 bases and at J to 5 bases, leaving 9 bases not matched to a gene. The CDR3 runs to 17 residues. The germline CDR1 and CDR2 sequences are SGHDN and FVKESK. CDR3 amino acids: CASSQDSTGQPNEKLFF. In nucleotides, the CDR3 is TGTGCCAGCAGCCAAGATAGCACGGGACAGCCAAATGAAAAACTGTTTTTT.

This clonotype was counted ten times or more. The chain carries TRBV5-1 and TRBJ2-2; D gene uncertain. Germline CDR1 reads SGHRS; CDR2 reads YFSETQ. CDR3 size: 15 residues. The V end lost 1 base, the J end lost 2 bases, and 9 bases lay between the germline ends. The CDR3 loop is CASSLNAQNTGELFF. DNA for the CDR3: TGCGCCAGCAGCTTGAATGCACAAAACACCGGGGAGCTGTTTTTT.

This clonotype was observed at least ten times. J is TRBJ1-6 and V is TRBV20-1; no reliable D call. V lost 6 bases to trimming and J lost 6 bases, with 12 bases between them. CDR1 and CDR2 (germline): DFQATT, SNEGSKA (reference sequence). The CDR3 sequence is 13 residues long. The CDR3 spells CSALRKGNSPLHF. The DNA for the CDR3 is TGCAGTGCCCTGCGAAAGGGTAATTCACCCCTCCACTTT.

In this sample, this clonotype turned up many times. The chain joins TRBV20-1 to TRBJ2-1, with 9 bases aligning to TRBD2. Germline V gives CDR1 DFQATT, CDR2 SNEGSKA (reference sequence). The CDR3 sequence is 12 residues long. V lost 1 base and J lost 10; bases outside the gene matches: 2. The DNA of the CDR3 is TGCAGTGCTAGAGGGAGCGGGAGGGAGCAGTTCTTC. This translates into CSARGSGREQFF.

This clonotype was counted a few times. A much more abundant neighbour one base away suggests this may be a read error. The chain carries TRBV28 and TRBJ2-7; D is unclear. Germline V gene lookup returns CDR1 MDHEN and CDR2 SYDVKM. The CDR3 consists of 14 residues. The CDR3: CAGSLIPSSYEQYF. The CDR3 nucleotides are TGTGCCGGCAGTTTAATCCCTAGCTCCTACGAGCAGTACTTC.

This clonotype was recorded many times. The chain links TRBV18 to TRBJ1-2, with TRBD1 matching over 9 bases. The CDR3 runs to 14 residues. CDR1 KGHSH and CDR2 LQKENI come from the germline V gene. Trimming removed 6 bases from V and 2 bases from J; junction bases left unmatched: 4. The CDR3 nucleotides are TGTGCCAGCTCGGCGGGACAGGGAAACTATGGCTACACCTTC. It codes for CASSAGQGNYGYTF.

This clonotype was detected once. A clone one base away is much larger, so this may be a read error. V gene TRBV13 combines with J gene TRBJ2-2; D possibly corresponds to TRBD1 (7 bases). The CDR3 is made up of 15 amino acids. Germline lookup yields CDR1 PRHDT and CDR2 FYEKMQ (reference sequence). This chain's CDR3 is CASSSRGANAGELFF. DNA for the CDR3: TGTGCCAGCAGCTCCAGGGGGGCGAACGCCGGGGAGCTGTTTTTT.

This clonotype was counted ten times or more. This CDR3 reads CASSLGLAGTNEQFF. CDR3 DNA: TGTGCCAGCAGCTTAGGCCTAGCGGGGACCAATGAGCAGTTCTTC. The chain links TRBV7-9 to TRBJ2-1, with 9 bases identical to TRBD2. Per the germline V gene, CDR1 is SEHNR and CDR2 is FQNEAQ (reference sequence). V trimming: 1 base; J trimming: 6 bases; junction bases outside the gene matches: 4. The length of the CDR3 is 15 residues.